These 17 T cell receptor beta chains originate from one sample sequenced in a study of blood T cell repertoires in COVID-19. Produced via immunoSEQ multiplex PCR; TCRdb's table is partial and in-frame only. The sample contains 150,000 or so clones, about 85% of which appear only once. The sequenced sample consisted of peripheral blood. These receptor sequences come from a human donor with acute or convalescent COVID-19. The donor label of this sample is uncertain.

DNA for the CDR3: TGTGCCAGCAGTCACCATCGGGACAGGTTCAATTCACCCCTCCACTTT. Protein sequence: CASSHHRDRFNSPLHF. V is TRBV6-2 or TRBV6-3 and J is TRBJ1-6, with TRBD1 matching 8 bases. The CDR3 covers 16 residues. Germline V CDR1 and CDR2: MNHEY, SVGEGT. Losses at the gene ends were 5 bases for V and 7 bases for J; bases not matched to a gene: 10.

The gene calls are TRBV5-1 and TRBJ1-3; no clear D. This CDR3 contains 15 residues. Germline V lookup: CDR1 SGHRS, CDR2 YFSETQ. The V end was cut by 3 bases, the J end by 4 bases, with 14 bases between. The CDR3 spells CASSSSNPQGNTIYF. The CDR3, as DNA: TGCGCCAGCAGCTCCTCGAATCCCCAGGGAAACACCATATATTTT.

V gene TRBV7-8 combines with J gene TRBJ2-1; D is unresolved. Trimming shortened V by 8 bases and J by 4 bases, and 12 bases separated the two germline ends. The CDR3 runs to 13 residues. Germline loops: CDR1 SGHVS, CDR2 FQNEAQ. The CDR3 nucleotides read TGTGCCAGCCAGGCCCAGGTATACAATGAGCAGTTCTTC. Protein: CASQAQVYNEQFF.

The gene calls are TRBV28 and TRBJ1-1; D unresolved. V lost 6 bases and J lost 2, with 16 bases in between. CDR3 length equals 15 residues. Germline lookup yields CDR1 MDHEN and CDR2 SYDVKM. CDR3 sequence (DNA): TGTGCCAGCAGACCGTGGTCCACAGCCAACACTGAAGCTTTCTTT. This translates into CASRPWSTANTEAFF.

The chain uses TRBV2 and TRBJ1-4; TRBD1 aligns across 12 bases. The CDR3 totals 17 residues. Trimming at V came to 6 bases and at J to 6 bases, leaving 11 bases not matched to a gene. Germline CDR1 and CDR2: SNHLY and FYNNEI. The CDR3 loop is CASRLGQGALFDEKLFF. The CDR3 region has the DNA TGTGCCAGCAGACTGGGACAGGGGGCATTGTTTGATGAAAAACTGTTTTTT.

The V call is TRBV19, the J call TRBJ1-3; D gene uncertain. The CDR3 spans 13 residues. The V gene lost 10 bases and the J gene lost 0 bases, with 10 bases spanning the gap. Per germline, CDR1 LNHDA and CDR2 SQIVND (reference sequence). CDR3: CATRFGSGNTIYF. CDR3 in DNA: TGTGCCACCCGGTTCGGCTCTGGAAACACCATATATTTT.

This chain uses TRBV7-7 with TRBJ2-2; a possible D gene is TRBD2 (6 bases). In germline, CDR1 is SSHAT, CDR2 FNYEAQ (reference sequence). The V end lost 5 bases, the J end lost 1 base, and 11 bases lay between the germline ends. This CDR3 is built from 15 residues. The CDR3 is CASSRTGVNTGELFF. In DNA, the CDR3 is TGTGCCAGCAGCCGAACGGGGGTGAACACCGGGGAGCTGTTTTTT.

For the CDR3, the DNA is TGTGCCAGCAGCACGGGACAGGCATCCTACAATGAGCAGTTCTTC. It codes for CASSTGQASYNEQFF. The chain links TRBV7-9 to TRBJ2-1, with TRBD1 matching 8 bases. Trimming cost V 5 bases and J 1 base; bases outside gene matches: 4. The CDR3 runs 15 residues. Germline V gives CDR1 SEHNR, CDR2 FQNEAQ (reference sequence). Based on the CDR3 plus reference TRBV7-9 and TRBJ2-1, the full variable domain is DTGVSQNPRHKITKRGQNVTFRCDPISEHNRLYWYRQTLGQGPEFLTYFQNEAQLEKSRLLSDRFSAERPKGSFSTLEIQRTEQGDSAMYLCASSTGQASYNEQFFGPGTRLTVL.

CDR3 in amino acids: CASSPKLGGAAGNTIYF. CDR3 sequence (DNA): TGTGCCAGCAGCCCCAAATTAGGGGGGGCAGCCGGAAACACCATATATTTT. The chain recombines TRBV7-2 with TRBJ1-3, with a weak D call TRBD1 (6 bases). In germline, CDR1 is SGHTA, CDR2 FQGNSA. The V and J ends lost 5 bases and 4 bases respectively, with 21 bases between them. The length of the CDR3 is 17 residues.

The CDR3 here is CSVDVTGQGSEQFF. The DNA for the CDR3 is TGCAGCGTTGATGTTACGGGACAGGGAAGTGAGCAGTTCTTC. This chain connects TRBV29-1 to TRBJ2-1, with 9 nucleotides matching TRBD1. CDR1 and CDR2 from the germline V gene are SQVTM and ANQGSEA. Trimming at V came to 3 bases and at J to 9 bases, leaving 9 bases not matched to a gene. This CDR3 region has 14 residues.

The chain has TRBV11-3 and TRBJ1-1; D uncertain. Germline loops: CDR1 SGHNT, CDR2 YENEEA. Trimming left V 1 base short and J 0 bases short, with 9 bases between. The CDR3 covers 15 residues. CDR3 in DNA: TGTGCCAGCAGCTTAGGATCAGGCATGAACACTGAAGCTTTCTTT. This codes for CASSLGSGMNTEAFF.

The chain links TRBV5-4 to TRBJ2-7, with 8 bases that match TRBD2. J gave up 6 bases and V 4 bases, and 12 bases lay outside the gene matches. This CDR3 spans 15 amino acids. Germline V lookup: CDR1 SGHNT, CDR2 YYREEE (reference sequence). The CDR3 region has the DNA TGTGCCAGCAGCGCTCGACTTGCGGGGGGTGGCGAGCAGTACTTC. This encodes CASSARLAGGGEQYF.

The J gene is TRBJ1-2, the V gene TRBV18; no definite D call. Trimming pared 1 base from V and 6 bases from J, leaving 12 bases between. CDR1 and CDR2 (germline): KGHSH, LQKENI. The CDR3 runs to 14 residues. The CDR3 is CASSPRVVQDGYTF. The DNA of the CDR3 is TGTGCCAGCTCACCACGCGTCGTTCAGGATGGCTACACCTTC.

This clone is a singleton in its sample. The CDR3 nucleotides read TGTGCCAGCAGTTGGGAGGGGGGGGCAGATACGCAGTATTTT. Translating gives CASSWEGGADTQYF. V is TRBV6-2 or TRBV6-3 and J is TRBJ2-3; TRBD2 is a possible D gene (7 bases). Trimming removed 4 bases from V and 4 bases from J, with 12 bases in between. The CDR3 loop spans 14 amino acids. CDR1 and CDR2 (germline): MNHEY, SVGEGT.

The chain joins TRBV5-1 to TRBJ1-4, with D tentatively TRBD1 (6 bases). CDR3 size: 13 residues. V was shortened by 4 bases and J by 9 bases, with 13 bases between the two germline ends. Germline V CDR1 and CDR2: SGHRS, YFSETQ. The CDR3: CASSPADSQKLFF. The CDR3 region has the DNA TGCGCCAGCAGCCCCGCGGACAGTCAAAAACTGTTTTTT.

This chain uses TRBV7-3 with TRBJ1-1; 10 bases fit TRBD1. Trimming at V came to 7 bases and at J to 7 bases, leaving 9 bases not matched to a gene. Germline V gene lookup returns CDR1 SGHTA and CDR2 FQGTGA. The CDR3 runs to 14 residues. CDR3 sequence (DNA): TGTGCCAGCACCACACCCGGGACAGGGGTTGAAGCTTTCTTT. Translation gives CASTTPGTGVEAFF. The full variable domain, with the rest looked up from reference TRBV7-3 and TRBJ1-1, is GAGVSQTPSNKVTEKGKYVELRCDPISGHTALYWYRQSLGQGPEFLIYFQGTGAADDSGLPNDRFFAVRPEGSVSTLKIQRTERGDSAVYLCASTTPGTGVEAFFGQGTRLTVV.

The CDR3 spells CASSPLGGVSDTQYF. In nucleotides, the CDR3 is TGTGCCAGCAGCCCCCTCGGGGGAGTCTCAGATACGCAGTATTTT. This chain uses TRBV13 with TRBJ2-3, with a possible D match to TRBD2 (6 bases). Trimming took 5 bases from V and 4 from J, leaving 16 bases between them. Looked up from germline, CDR1 is PRHDT and CDR2 is FYEKMQ (reference sequence). The length of the CDR3 is 15 residues.